This is a list of T cell receptor beta chains from one sample in a study of early T cells in non-severe SARS-CoV-2 infection. TCRdb re-analysed the 5' RACE reads in MiXCR, keeping a single row per CDR3 protein. The repertoire holds more than 90,000 distinct CDR3 sequences, roughly 11% seen once, with approximately 5% in the top ten. The sequenced sample was whole blood. These receptors originate from an adult who was a healthcare worker with PCR-confirmed SARS-CoV-2 infection or an uninfected control (not recorded which). CDR3s include the opening cysteine and the closing phenylalanine or tryptophan. A D gene is named only where the DNA matches it firmly. Some rows have no size entry. The others give once, few or many, or a class for an expanded clone.

D: .
V: TRBV5-1
size: few
J: TRBJ1-1
DNA: TGCGCCAGCAGCTTGACGTCGGGGGCCGGCACTGAAGCTTTCTTT
CDR3: CASSLTSGAGTEAFF

D: .
V: TRBV27
size: .
J: TRBJ2-2
DNA: TGTGCCAGCAGTTCAGAACGTGGGTACACCGGGGAGCTGTTTTTT
CDR3: CASSSERGYTGELFF

D: .
V: TRBV20-1
size: few
J: TRBJ2-3
DNA: TGCAGTGCCCTGGCGGAAGGGGCGCAGTATTTT
CDR3: CSALAEGAQYF

D: .
V: TRBV2
size: few
J: TRBJ2-3
DNA: TGTGCCAGCGACAGTTTTAGCGGAAGCACAGATACGCAGTATTTT
CDR3: CASDSFSGSTDTQYF

D: TRBD1
V: TRBV15
size: few
J: TRBJ1-1
DNA: TGTGCCACCAGCCCCGGGACAGGGGGCTTGACTGAAGCTTTCTTT
CDR3: CATSPGTGGLTEAFF

D: .
V: TRBV20-1
size: many
J: TRBJ2-1
DNA: TGCAGTGCTGCTCGGCCTAGCGAAACCTACAATGAGCAGTTCTTC
CDR3: CSAARPSETYNEQFF

D: .
V: TRBV7-9
size: .
J: TRBJ1-2
DNA: TGTGCCAGCAGCCTACATGCGGGAGATTCCTATGGCTACACCTTC
CDR3: CASSLHAGDSYGYTF

D: TRBD1
V: TRBV10-2
size: many
J: TRBJ1-4
DNA: TGCGCCAGCAGGCCGGGACAGGGGGCAACTAATGAAAAACTGTTTTTT
CDR3: CASRPGQGATNEKLFF

D: .
V: TRBV27
size: few
J: TRBJ1-1
DNA: TGTGCCAGCAGTTTCATAGGGTCAAAGGGAGCTTTCTTT
CDR3: CASSFIGSKGAFF

D: TRBD1
V: TRBV7-2
size: .
J: TRBJ2-1
DNA: TGTGCCAGCAGCTTATCCACAGGGGGCGGATTTAGTGAGCAGTTCTTC
CDR3: CASSLSTGGGFSEQFF

D: TRBD1
V: TRBV6-2/TRBV6-3
size: few
J: TRBJ2-7
DNA: TGTGCCAGCAGTCTCGGACAGGCCTATGGGTCCTACGAGCAGTACTTC
CDR3: CASSLGQAYGSYEQYF

D: .
V: TRBV5-6
size: .
J: TRBJ1-1
DNA: TGTGCCAGCAGCTTGGGGAGCGCTGAAGCTTTCTTT
CDR3: CASSLGSAEAFF

D: .
V: TRBV11-2
size: many
J: TRBJ2-1
DNA: TGTGCCAGCAGCCGACTTGGATCCTACAATGAGCAGTTCTTC
CDR3: CASSRLGSYNEQFF

D: .
V: TRBV20-1
size: .
J: TRBJ2-1
DNA: TGCAGTGCTAGCTGGCAGGGTGGGCACAATGAGCAGTTCTTC
CDR3: CSASWQGGHNEQFF

D: .
V: TRBV2
size: many
J: TRBJ1-5
DNA: TGTGCCAGCAGTTTTTCCCCTACGGCAGTATTGAATCAGCCCCAGCATTTT
CDR3: CASSFSPTAVLNQPQHF

D: .
V: TRBV4-1
size: many
J: TRBJ2-4
DNA: TGCGCCAGCAGCCAAGGGGACGCCGTAGGACTAGCCAAAAACATTCAGTACTTC
CDR3: CASSQGDAVGLAKNIQYF

D: TRBD2
V: TRBV6-1
size: few
J: TRBJ2-5
DNA: TGTGCCAGCAGTGAGCCGAGCGGGGCCAAAGAGACCCAGTACTTC
CDR3: CASSEPSGAKETQYF

D: .
V: TRBV18
size: .
J: TRBJ2-4
DNA: TGTGCCAGCTCACCCGGACACCCTCCTTTAAACATTCAGTACTTC
CDR3: CASSPGHPPLNIQYF

D: .
V: TRBV4-2
size: many
J: TRBJ1-1
DNA: TGTGCCAGCAGCCAAGAGAGAGGGCGAGGCACTGAAGCTTTCTTT
CDR3: CASSQERGRGTEAFF

D: TRBD2
V: TRBV11-2
size: few
J: TRBJ2-1
DNA: TGTGCCAGCAGCCAGACTAGCGGGGTGTACAATGAGCAGTTCTTC
CDR3: CASSQTSGVYNEQFF

D: TRBD2
V: TRBV6-1
size: .
J: TRBJ2-2
DNA: TGTGCCGTCGCGGGACTAGCGGGCACCGGGGAGCTGTTTTTT
CDR3: CAVAGLAGTGELFF

D: .
V: TRBV6-5
size: .
J: TRBJ1-6
DNA: TGTGCCAGCAGTTTAGGTTCCGTCCTCTCTTCACCCCTCCACTTT
CDR3: CASSLGSVLSSPLHF

D: TRBD1
V: TRBV7-3
size: many
J: TRBJ1-1
DNA: TGTGCCAGCAGCGAGATGACAGGGCGAAACACTGAAGCTTTCTTT
CDR3: CASSEMTGRNTEAFF

D: .
V: TRBV2
size: many
J: TRBJ1-2
DNA: TGTGCCAGCAGTGTGGGGGACGGCTACACCTTC
CDR3: CASSVGDGYTF

D: .
V: TRBV7-9
size: .
J: TRBJ1-1
DNA: TGTGCCAGCAGCTTACAGGGTCCCGCCCCTGAAGCTTTCTTT
CDR3: CASSLQGPAPEAFF

D: .
V: TRBV5-1
size: .
J: TRBJ1-1
DNA: TGCGCCAGCAGCCCCCCGGGACCGAACACTGAAGCTTTCTTT
CDR3: CASSPPGPNTEAFF

D: .
V: TRBV3-1
size: many
J: TRBJ2-7
DNA: TGTGCCAGCAGCCTACGCACTAGGCTGTACGAGCAGTACTTC
CDR3: CASSLRTRLYEQYF

D: .
V: TRBV29-1
size: many
J: TRBJ2-5
DNA: TGCAGCGTTGGGCACGGGACCCAAGAGACCCAGTACTTC
CDR3: CSVGHGTQETQYF

D: TRBD1
V: TRBV5-1
size: many
J: TRBJ1-5
DNA: TGCGCCAGCAGCTTGGGAACAGGGGCGAATCAGCCCCAGCATTTT
CDR3: CASSLGTGANQPQHF